The 3 T cell receptor beta chains reported below all come from one sample, sequenced in a study of blood T cells in healthy people across ages. Sample-barcoded 5' priming and a J-beta primer mix drove a second PCR of 7 to 11 cycles. From the 5' RACE reads, TCRdb called clonotypes with MiXCR, one entry per CDR3 protein. The sample carries 1.4 million or so distinct CDR3 sequences, 35% to 45% recorded once. What was sequenced was blood. Every receptor here comes from a young woman in good health.

The chain combines TRBV27 with TRBJ1-2; TRBD1 agrees at 8 bases. The CDR3 is 15 amino acids. Germline assignment: CDR1 MNHEY and CDR2 SMNVEV (reference sequence). The V gene end was trimmed by 4 bases and the J gene end by 4 bases; junction bases not matched to a gene: 8. CDR3 residues: CASSSAGQASYGYTF. The CDR3 nucleotides are TGTGCCAGCAGTTCGGCGGGACAGGCCTCCTATGGCTACACCTTC.

This clonotype was detected only once. The V call is TRBV15, the J call TRBJ2-5, with D hard to call. The CDR3 extends over 15 amino acids. V shed 1 base and J shed 5 bases, with 14 bases lying between them. Germline V CDR1 and CDR2: LNHNV, YYDKDF (reference sequence). The CDR3 loop reads CATSRVVLGQETQYF. The CDR3 nucleotides read TGTGCCACCAGCAGAGTCGTTCTAGGGCAGGAGACCCAGTACTTC.

This clonotype has at least ten counts. V and J are TRBV12-3 or TRBV12-4 and TRBJ2-4, with 9 positions matching TRBD2. The CDR3 length is 17 residues. Losses at the gene ends were 3 bases for V and 5 bases for J; bases not matched to a gene: 11. CDR3 sequence reads: CASSFFSTSGRENIQYF. As DNA, the CDR3 is TGTGCCAGCAGTTTTTTTAGTACTAGCGGGCGAGAAAACATTCAGTACTTC.